A selection of T cell receptor beta chains follows, all from one sample in a study of human T cells and chemical hapten exposure. TCRdb processed the RACE reads anew with MiXCR; each CDR3 protein has one entry. The sample lists roughly 39,000 distinct CDR3 sequences; over 9.5% were seen once. The material sequenced was whole blood, taken in connection with sensitization to the hapten diphenylcyclopropenone (DPC). The receptor set was obtained from a woman aged 35 to 49 with alopecia areata. Some clones in this sample may be carry-over from other donors' samples. Each CDR3 is given with its conserved first and last residue.

v_call cdr3_aa
TRBV28 CASLHRGTQEAFF
TRBV30 CAWAHPTSPQYF
TRBV7-6 CASSHSGGSNQPQHF
TRBV7-9 CASSLGVNSNQPQHF
TRBV10-3 CAISALREQYF
TRBV6-4 CASSARAGYEQYF
TRBV11-2 CASSLSMTVSPPYTF
TRBV28 CASVPSNAEKLFF
TRBV4-1 CASSPLSGNIQYF
TRBV19 CASSWGAVATGANVLTF
TRBV4-1 CASSQAPWGVDNYGYTF
TRBV7-2 CASSLAVAGGTADTQYF
TRBV2 CASRGRAMAGELFF
TRBV29-1 CSIDRDYGYTF
TRBV7-9 CASSADRGSYEQYF
TRBV3-1 CASSQDGSGSYEQYF
TRBV10-1 CASSGARGETQYF
TRBV14 CASSQETARDKPYNEQFF
TRBV28 CASSPSGSFADTQYF
TRBV29-1 CSVEDLLPLGADTQYF
TRBV29-1 CSVFGTSGGSENEQFF
TRBV18 CASSPRRESAYNSPLHF
TRBV6-5 CASSYSQAGYEQYF
TRBV28 CASTPLGRAENEQFF
TRBV28 CASRANPSSVHQPQHF